The T cell receptor (beta chain) under discussion was sequenced for a study of beta chain features in type 1 diabetes. Expressed TCRB transcripts were sequenced because the entire RNA isolate underwent reverse transcription. Profiling relied on immunoSEQ multiplex PCR, and the TCRdb table lists in-frame clones only, not all of them. The data contain about 360,000 clones, 10% to 15% of them singletons. The V gene's germline CDR1 is SGDLS and CDR2 YYNGEE. The CDR3 consists of 14 residues. Trimming cost V 3 bases and J 8 bases; bases outside gene matches: 6. This clone came up a few times. Sequencing input: naive CD4+ T cells from blood. The TCR was taken from a man between 18 and 35 years old in good health. V usage is TRBV9 and J usage is TRBJ2-2; TRBD2 agrees at 8 bases. Written as DNA, the CDR3 is TGTGCCAGCAGCGCCGGGACTAGTCTTGGGGAGCTGTTTTTT. The encoded protein is CASSAGTSLGELFF.